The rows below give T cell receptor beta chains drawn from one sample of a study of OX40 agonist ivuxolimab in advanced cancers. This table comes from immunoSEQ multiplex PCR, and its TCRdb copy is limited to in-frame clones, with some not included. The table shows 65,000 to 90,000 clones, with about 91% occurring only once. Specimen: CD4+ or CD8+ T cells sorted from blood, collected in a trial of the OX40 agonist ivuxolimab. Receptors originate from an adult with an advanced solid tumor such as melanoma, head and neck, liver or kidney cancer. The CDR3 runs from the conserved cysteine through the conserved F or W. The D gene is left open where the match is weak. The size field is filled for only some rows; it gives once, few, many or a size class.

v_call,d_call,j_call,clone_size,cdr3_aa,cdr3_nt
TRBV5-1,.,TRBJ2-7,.,CASSPGSGRYEQYF,TGCGCCAGCAGCCCCGGCTCGGGGAGGTACGAGCAGTACTTC
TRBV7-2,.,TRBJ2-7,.,CASSLMWAGSDEQYF,TGTGCCAGCAGCTTAATGTGGGCCGGGTCTGACGAGCAGTACTTC
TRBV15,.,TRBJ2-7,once,CATSSRLDEQYF,TGTGCCACCAGCAGTCGTTTGGACGAGCAGTACTTC
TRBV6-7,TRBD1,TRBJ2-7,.,CAGAHTGGLYEQYF,TGTGCCGGCGCCCATACAGGGGGCCTTTACGAGCAGTACTTC
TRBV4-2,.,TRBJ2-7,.,CASSQSLYEQYF,TGTGCCAGCAGCCAATCGTTATACGAGCAGTACTTC
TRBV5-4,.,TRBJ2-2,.,CASTLGVGELFF,TGTGCCAGCACCCTTGGTGTCGGGGAGCTGTTTTTT
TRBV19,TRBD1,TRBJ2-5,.,CASTTGTGSETQYF,TGTGCCAGTACGACCGGGACAGGGTCAGAGACCCAGTACTTC
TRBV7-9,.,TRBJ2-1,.,CASSLRALDYNEQFF,TGTGCCAGCAGCTTGCGCGCCTTGGACTACAATGAGCAGTTCTTC
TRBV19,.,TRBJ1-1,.,CASSIAGGRTEAFF,TGTGCCAGTAGTATAGCCGGGGGGCGGACTGAAGCTTTCTTT
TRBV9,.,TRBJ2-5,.,CASSGSGLSEETQYF,TGTGCCAGCAGCGGTAGCGGCCTAAGCGAGGAGACCCAGTACTTC
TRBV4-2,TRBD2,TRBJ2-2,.,CASSPEGLVERELFF,TGTGCCAGCAGCCCAGAGGGACTAGTGGAGAGAGAGCTGTTTTTT
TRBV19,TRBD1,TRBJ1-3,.,CASSTGQGAAGNTIYF,TGTGCCAGTAGTACCGGACAGGGGGCAGCTGGAAACACCATATATTTT
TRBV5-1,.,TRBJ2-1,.,CASSLAGLAEQFF,TGCGCCAGCAGCTTGGCCGGGTTGGCGGAGCAGTTCTTC
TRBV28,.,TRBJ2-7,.,CASRKDSKQYF,TGTGCCAGCAGGAAAGACTCGAAGCAGTACTTC
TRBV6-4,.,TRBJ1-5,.,CASSDLLTGWQPQHF,TGTGCCAGCAGTGACCTTTTGACAGGCTGGCAGCCCCAGCATTTT
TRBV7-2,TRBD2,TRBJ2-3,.,CASARSGRGTSGSTDTQYF,TGTGCCAGCGCTAGGTCCGGTCGTGGGACTAGCGGGTCCACAGATACGCAGTATTTT
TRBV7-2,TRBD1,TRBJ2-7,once,CASSLGQGSSYEQYF,TGTGCCAGCAGCCTGGGACAGGGGAGCTCCTACGAGCAGTACTTC
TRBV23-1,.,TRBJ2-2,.,CASSQKGGTGELFF,TGCGCCAGCAGTCAAAAGGGGGGGACCGGGGAGCTGTTTTTT
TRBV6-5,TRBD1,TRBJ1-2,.,CASRPPGQTNYGYTF,TGTGCCAGCAGGCCGCCGGGACAGACTAACTATGGCTACACCTTC
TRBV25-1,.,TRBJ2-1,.,CASTSYNEQFF,TGTGCCAGCACCTCCTACAATGAGCAGTTCTTC
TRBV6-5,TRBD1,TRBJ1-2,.,CASSYSAGGGYGYTF,TGTGCCAGCAGTTACTCGGCAGGGGGAGGCTATGGCTACACCTTC
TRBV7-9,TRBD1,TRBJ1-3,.,CASSLPTGNSGNTIYF,TGTGCCAGCAGCCTTCCGACAGGGAATTCTGGAAACACCATATATTTT
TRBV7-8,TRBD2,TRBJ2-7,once,CASSYRRGGTSYEQYF,TGTGCCAGCAGCTACCGACGGGGGGGGACCTCCTACGAGCAGTACTTC
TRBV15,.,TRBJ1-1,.,CATSRDWWMDSKLSTEAFF,TGTGCCACCAGCAGAGATTGGTGGATGGACAGCAAGCTAAGTACTGAAGCTTTCTTT
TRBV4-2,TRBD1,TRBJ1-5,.,CASSQNRGYNQPQHF,TGTGCCAGCAGCCAAAACAGGGGATACAATCAGCCCCAGCATTTT
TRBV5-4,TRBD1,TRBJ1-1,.,CASSLDGQGATEAFF,TGTGCCAGCAGCTTGGATGGACAGGGGGCCACTGAAGCTTTCTTT
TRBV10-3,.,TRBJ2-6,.,CAISESYSGANVLTF,TGTGCCATCAGTGAGTCCTACTCTGGGGCCAACGTCCTGACTTTC
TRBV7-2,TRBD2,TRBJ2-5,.,CASSLGREVIRTETQYF,TGTGCCAGCAGCTTAGGACGGGAGGTAATTAGAACAGAGACCCAGTACTTC
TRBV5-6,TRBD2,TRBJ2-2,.,CASSLFGTSGSRTGELFF,TGTGCCAGCAGCTTGTTCGGGACTAGCGGGAGTCGGACCGGGGAGCTGTTTTTT
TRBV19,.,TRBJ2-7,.,CASSKNPTRNEQYF,TGTGCCAGTAGCAAAAACCCAACCCGGAACGAGCAGTACTTC
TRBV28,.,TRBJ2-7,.,CASRRQEGFYEQYF,TGTGCCAGCAGGCGACAGGAGGGGTTCTACGAGCAGTACTTC
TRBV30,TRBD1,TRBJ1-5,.,CAWSIGQVNQPQHF,TGTGCCTGGAGTATAGGACAGGTCAATCAGCCCCAGCATTTT
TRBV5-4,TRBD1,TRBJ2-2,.,CASSLGGTVMNTGELFF,TGTGCCAGCAGCTTGGGAGGGACAGTTATGAACACCGGGGAGCTGTTTTTT
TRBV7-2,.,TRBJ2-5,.,CASSGRASGQETQYF,TGTGCCAGCAGCGGCCGGGCCTCGGGCCAAGAGACCCAGTACTTC
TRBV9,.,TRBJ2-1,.,CASSVTGYNEQFF,TGTGCCAGCAGCGTTACAGGTTACAATGAGCAGTTCTTC
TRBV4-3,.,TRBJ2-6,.,CASSQDRAGSSGANVLTF,TGCGCCAGCAGCCAAGACCGTGCAGGAAGCTCTGGGGCCAACGTCCTGACTTTC
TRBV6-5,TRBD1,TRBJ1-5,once,CASKGDRGNQPQHF,TGTGCCAGCAAAGGTGACAGGGGCAATCAGCCCCAGCATTTT
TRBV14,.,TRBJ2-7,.,CASRPVGRREQYF,TGTGCCAGCCGGCCGGTGGGGCGTCGGGAGCAGTACTTC
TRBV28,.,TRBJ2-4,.,CASSLVDIQYF,TGTGCCAGCAGTTTAGTAGACATTCAGTACTTC
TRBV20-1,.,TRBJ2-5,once,CSVILRETQYF,TGCAGTGTAATATTAAGGGAGACCCAGTACTTC
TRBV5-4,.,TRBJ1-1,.,CASSLVRGATLNTEAFF,TGTGCCAGCAGCTTGGTAAGAGGGGCGACATTGAACACTGAAGCTTTCTTT
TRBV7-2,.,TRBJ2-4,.,CASSLVQASGSKYF,TGTGCCAGCAGCTTAGTTCAGGCTTCAGGGAGTAAGTACTTC
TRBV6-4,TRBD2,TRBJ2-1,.,CASSDSKAGGPTRSYNEQFF,TGTGCCAGCAGTGACTCGAAAGCGGGAGGCCCAACCCGTTCCTACAATGAGCAGTTCTTC
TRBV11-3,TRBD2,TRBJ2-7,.,CASSLGTSGGVQYF,TGTGCCAGCAGCTTAGGGACTAGCGGGGGGGTCCAGTACTTC
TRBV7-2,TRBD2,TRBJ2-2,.,CASSLGLAPGELFF,TGTGCCAGCAGCCTGGGACTAGCCCCCGGGGAGCTGTTTTTT
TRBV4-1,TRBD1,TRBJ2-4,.,CASSQVPAQRTGKNIQYF,TGCGCCAGCAGCCAAGTCCCCGCTCAGCGGACAGGGAAAAACATTCAGTACTTC
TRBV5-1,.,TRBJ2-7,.,CASSLVPRGEGYGEQYF,TGCGCCAGCAGCTTGGTTCCCCGGGGAGAGGGATACGGCGAGCAGTACTTC
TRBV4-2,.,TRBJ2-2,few,CASSQEISSGELFF,TGTGCCAGCAGCCAAGAGATTAGCTCCGGGGAGCTGTTTTTT
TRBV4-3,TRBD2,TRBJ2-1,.,CASSQRLLAGPPYNEQFF,TGCGCCAGCAGCCAACGATTGCTAGCGGGACCCCCCTACAATGAGCAGTTCTTC
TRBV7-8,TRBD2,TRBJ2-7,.,CASSWTSGTPAEQYF,TGTGCCAGCAGCTGGACTAGCGGGACCCCGGCCGAGCAGTACTTC
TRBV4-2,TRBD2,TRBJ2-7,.,CASSQEGLAANYEQYF,TGTGCCAGCAGCCAGGAGGGACTAGCGGCGAACTACGAGCAGTACTTC
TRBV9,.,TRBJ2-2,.,CASSARATTGELFF,TGTGCCAGCAGCGCCCGAGCTACCACCGGGGAGCTGTTTTTT